Each of the 4 T cell receptor beta chains below was sequenced from the same sample in a study of shared clonotypes between healthy human individuals. The data were produced by immunoSEQ multiplex PCR, yet TCRdb's version contains in-frame clones alone and is incomplete. The sample lists roughly 2.1 million clones, about 93% occurring once. Selected positively for CCR7 and CD45RO-negative, naive CD8 cells excluded terminally differentiated effector memory CD45RA+ cells. Sequenced: naive CD8+ T cells from PBMCs. These receptors originate from a man aged 18 to 29 in good health. Some clones in this sample may be carry-over from other donors' samples.

J is TRBJ2-7 and V is TRBV27; 7 bases fit TRBD2. The V segment lost 7 bases and the J segment 2 bases; nucleotides outside the gene matches: 8. CDR1 and CDR2 from the germline V gene are MNHEY and SMNVEV (reference sequence). CDR3 length equals 14 residues. The CDR3 sequence is CASTVTGGAYEQYF. CDR3 in DNA: TGTGCCAGCACTGTGACGGGAGGCGCCTACGAGCAGTACTTC.

The V and J genes are TRBV6-6 and TRBJ2-7; D is undetermined. This CDR3 comprises 15 residues. CDR1 MNHNY and CDR2 SVGAGI come from the germline V gene (reference sequence). Trimming took 0 bases from V and 0 from J, leaving 9 bases between them. The DNA for the CDR3 is TGTGCCAGCAGTTACTCGAATCCTAGCTCCTACGAGCAGTACTTC. Translating it yields CASSYSNPSSYEQYF.

The chain uses TRBV27 and TRBJ2-1, with 7 bases aligning to TRBD1. V lost 1 base, J lost 10 bases, and 19 bases stayed unmatched. CDR3 length equals 18 residues. Germline V gene lookup returns CDR1 MNHEY and CDR2 SMNVEV (reference sequence). CDR3 residues: CASSLLYRGLPLQSEQFF. CDR3 DNA sequence: TGTGCCAGCAGTTTATTGTATAGGGGGCTACCGCTACAATCCGAGCAGTTCTTC.

The chain joins TRBV5-1 to TRBJ1-1, with 11 positions matching TRBD1. The CDR3 runs 17 residues. Unmatched junction bases numbered 8, after V lost 3 bases and J lost 1 base. CDR1 is SGHRS and CDR2 is YFSETQ in the germline V gene. As DNA, the CDR3 is TGCGCCAGCAGCTCCGGACAGGGGGCGGGGAGGAACACTGAAGCTTTCTTT. Amino acid sequence: CASSSGQGAGRNTEAFF.